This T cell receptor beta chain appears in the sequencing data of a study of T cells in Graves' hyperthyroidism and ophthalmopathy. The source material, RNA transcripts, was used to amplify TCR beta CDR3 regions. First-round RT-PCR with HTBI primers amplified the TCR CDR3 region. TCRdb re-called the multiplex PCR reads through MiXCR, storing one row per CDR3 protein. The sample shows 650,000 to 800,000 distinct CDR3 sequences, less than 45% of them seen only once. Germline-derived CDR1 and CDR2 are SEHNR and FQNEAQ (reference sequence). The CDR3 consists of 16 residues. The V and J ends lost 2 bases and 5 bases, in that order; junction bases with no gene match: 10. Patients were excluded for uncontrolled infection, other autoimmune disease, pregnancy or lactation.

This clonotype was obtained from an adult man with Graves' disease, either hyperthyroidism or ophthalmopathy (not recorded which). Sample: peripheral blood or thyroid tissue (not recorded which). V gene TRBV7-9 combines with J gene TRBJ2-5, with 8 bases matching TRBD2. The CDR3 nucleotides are TGTGCCAGCAGCTTAAATTCGGGCGGGAGGACTGAGACCCAGTACTTC. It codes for CASSLNSGGRTETQYF.